These 32 T cell receptor beta chains originate from one sample sequenced in a study of neoadjuvant nivolumab and ipilimumab in lung cancer. Clones were sequenced by immunoSEQ multiplex PCR, and TCRdb holds only the in-frame ones, with some missing. The sample holds some 10,000 clones, 60% to 80% seen once. The sample here was tumor tissue, taken after neoadjuvant nivolumab, alone or with ipilimumab, at or shortly before surgery. The receptor source for this set is an adult with non-small cell lung cancer. Some clones in this sample may be carry-over from other donors' samples.

This clone was recorded only once. This chain uses TRBV4-1 with TRBJ2-7; D gene uncertain. CDR3 length equals 14 residues. Germline-derived CDR1 and CDR2 are MGHRA and YSYEKL. Trimming removed 1 base at V and 3 bases at J, with 10 bases between. In DNA form, the CDR3 reads TGCGCCAGCAGCCAAGCAGCTACCGACTACGAGCAGTACTTC. It specifies CASSQAATDYEQYF.

This sequence joins TRBV1 and TRBJ2-7; the table's TRBD2 call for D was not verified on the DNA. TRBV1 is reported as a pseudogene. The CDR3 is 15 amino acids. CDR3 region: CTSSHPPGRTGGRYF. DNA of the CDR3: TGCACCAGCAGCCACCCCCCGGGACGGACGGGGGGTAGGTACTTC.

This clone was picked up one time. The V call is TRBV4-3, the J call TRBJ1-1; D perhaps matches TRBD1 (6 bases). V lost 0 bases to trimming and J lost 3 bases, with 8 bases between them. Germline V CDR1 and CDR2: LGHNA, YSLEER. The CDR3 totals 14 residues. The CDR3 loop reads CASSQEAGDTEAFF. Written as DNA, the CDR3 is TGCGCCAGCAGCCAAGAAGCAGGGGACACTGAAGCTTTCTTT.

The chain employs TRBV18 and TRBJ2-5; D is unclear. Looked up from germline, CDR1 is KGHSH and CDR2 is LQKENI. This CDR3 spans 14 amino acids. Trimming stripped 1 base from V and 4 bases from J, with 10 bases between. The CDR3 region is CASSPLRSVETQYF. CDR3 DNA sequence: TGTGCCAGCTCACCACTACGGTCGGTAGAGACCCAGTACTTC.

The V call is TRBV5-6, the J call TRBJ2-1, with TRBD2 as a possible D gene (6 bases). The CDR3 consists of 18 residues. Per germline, CDR1 SGHDT and CDR2 YYEEEE. V lost 3 bases and J 3 bases, leaving 22 bases between the germline ends. The CDR3 DNA follows: TGTGCCAGCAGCTCCCCGTTTACGGAGAGCGGGCACTACAATGAGCAGTTCTTC. The encoded protein is CASSSPFTESGHYNEQFF. Together with reference TRBV5-6 and TRBJ2-1, the CDR3 gives the full variable domain: DAGVTQSPTHLIKTRGQQVTLRCSPKSGHDTVSWYQQALGQGPQFIFQYYEEEERQRGNFPDRFSGHQFPNYSSELNVNALLLGDSALYLCASSSPFTESGHYNEQFFGPGTRLTVL.

V is TRBV5-1 and J is TRBJ1-5; D unclear. The CDR3 length is 14 residues. Germline-derived CDR1 and CDR2 are SGHRS and YFSETQ. V dropped 0 bases and J dropped 3 bases, with 7 bases sitting between them. The CDR3 here is CASSLAGLNQPQHF. The CDR3 bases are TGCGCCAGCAGCTTGGCCGGGCTCAATCAGCCCCAGCATTTT.

The CDR3 nucleotides are TGTGCCAGCAGCATAGACGGGAACGAGCAGTACTTC. This codes for CASSIDGNEQYF. The chain carries TRBV5-4 and TRBJ2-7, with D possibly matching TRBD2 (5 bases). V was cut by 4 bases and J by 5 bases, with 10 bases left in between. The germline gives CDR1 SGHNT, CDR2 YYREEE (reference sequence). The CDR3 consists of 12 residues.

The J gene is TRBJ1-1, the V gene TRBV11-3, with D possibly matching TRBD1 (5 bases). The CDR3 is made up of 13 amino acids. The germline V gene has CDR1 SGHNT and CDR2 YENEEA. With 2 bases removed from V and 6 bases from J, the gap between germline ends came to 10 bases. The CDR3 here is CASSLMGVSEAFF. The CDR3 DNA reads TGTGCCAGCAGCTTAATGGGGGTCTCTGAAGCTTTCTTT. The whole variable domain, remainder taken from reference TRBV11-3 and TRBJ1-1, is EAGVVQSPRYKIIEKKQPVAFWCNPISGHNTLYWYLQNLGQGPELLIRYENEEAVDDSQLPKDRFSAERLKGVDSTLKIQPAELGDSAVYLCASSLMGVSEAFFGQGTRLTVV.

This rearrangement joins TRBV7-9 to TRBJ1-2; no definite D call. The germline gives CDR1 SEHNR, CDR2 FQNEAQ (reference sequence). This CDR3 has 9 amino acids. Trimming left V 5 bases short and J 9 bases short, with 4 bases between. The CDR3 sequence: CASSPSYTF. CDR3 nucleotides: TGTGCCAGCAGCCCCAGCTACACCTTC.

This clone has just a few counts. The V gene is TRBV7-2, the J gene TRBJ1-6; no firm D call. The CDR3 has 15 residues. Trimming took off 1 base at V and 7 bases at J, with 11 bases between the two ends. Germline CDR1 and CDR2: SGHTA and FQGNSA. The CDR3 loop is CASSLVGLGNSPLHF. In DNA form, the CDR3 reads TGTGCCAGCAGCTTAGTGGGTCTGGGGAATTCACCCCTCCACTTT.

The chain couples TRBV5-1 to TRBJ2-7; D gene ambiguous. Trimming stripped 2 bases from V and 3 bases from J, with 3 bases between. Germline CDR1 is SGHRS and CDR2 is YFSETQ. This CDR3 comprises 11 residues. CDR3 bases: TGCGCCAGCAGCTTCGGCTACGAGCAGTACTTC. Protein sequence: CASSFGYEQYF.

The chain links TRBV4-1 to TRBJ2-1, with 7 bases lining up with TRBD2. Germline V gene lookup returns CDR1 MGHRA and CDR2 YSYEKL. The J segment lost 2 bases and the V segment lost 0 bases, leaving 1 base of the junction unmatched. CDR3 length: 15 amino acids. The CDR3 DNA reads TGCGCCAGCAGCCAAGAGGGACTAACCTACAATGAGCAGTTCTTC. Protein product: CASSQEGLTYNEQFF.

This rearrangement joins TRBV5-1 to TRBJ2-7; D gene unclear. CDR1 and CDR2 (germline): SGHRS, YFSETQ. The CDR3 spans 14 residues. V gave up 3 bases and J gave up 2 bases, with 12 bases separating them. The CDR3: CASSSKGFAYEQYF. Here the CDR3 DNA reads TGCGCCAGCAGCTCTAAGGGATTCGCCTACGAGCAGTACTTC.

V is TRBV7-2 and J is TRBJ2-3; 13 nucleotides line up with TRBD2. The CDR3 is 16 residues long. Germline assignment: CDR1 SGHTA and CDR2 FQGNSA. Trimming removed 4 bases from V and 6 bases from J; junction bases left unmatched: 7. The CDR3, as DNA: TGTGCCAGCAGCTCCCAAGGACTAGCGGGGGCGGATACGCAGTATTTT. Protein sequence: CASSSQGLAGADTQYF.

J is TRBJ1-2 and V is TRBV5-1, with 7 bases aligning to TRBD1. The CDR3 loop spans 15 amino acids. V trimming: 0 bases; J trimming: 4 bases; junction bases outside the gene matches: 6. From germline, CDR1 is SGHRS and CDR2 YFSETQ. The CDR3 nucleotides read TGCGCCAGCAGCTTGGCCACAGGGGCGTCCTATGGCTACACCTTC. This translates into CASSLATGASYGYTF.

The chain employs TRBV5-1 and TRBJ2-7, with 9 bases aligning to TRBD1. CDR3 length equals 17 residues. The germline V gene has CDR1 SGHRS and CDR2 YFSETQ. The V and J ends lost 4 bases and 3 bases, in that order; junction bases with no gene match: 14. CDR3 in DNA: TGCGCCAGCAGCGACAGCCCAACCGGGACAGGGATCTACGAGCAGTACTTC. Translating it yields CASSDSPTGTGIYEQYF.

The chain recombines TRBV5-1 with TRBJ1-5; D is unresolved. Germline CDR1 reads SGHRS; CDR2 reads YFSETQ. The CDR3 is 14 amino acids. V was cut by 4 bases and J by 4 bases, with 12 bases left in between. The CDR3 region is CASSPGGGNQPQHF. CDR3 DNA: TGCGCCAGCAGCCCGGGAGGAGGGAATCAGCCCCAGCATTTT.

This chain connects TRBV30 to TRBJ2-1; 13 bases map to TRBD2. Trimming at V came to 0 bases and at J to 5 bases, leaving 4 bases not matched to a gene. The CDR3 length is 16 residues. From germline, CDR1 is GTSNPN and CDR2 SVGIG (reference sequence). The CDR3 loop is CAWSVLAGGNNNEQFF. The CDR3 DNA reads TGTGCCTGGAGTGTACTAGCGGGAGGGAATAACAATGAGCAGTTCTTC.

This clone was observed a single time. The V and J genes are TRBV12-5 and TRBJ1-2, with TRBD1 matching over 8 bases. Germline V CDR1 and CDR2: LGHNT, FRNRAP. CDR3 length equals 14 residues. V was pared by 3 bases and J by 5 bases, with 5 bases of the junction left unmatched. CDR3 in amino acids: CASGFAGQGYGYTF. Here the CDR3 DNA reads TGTGCTAGTGGTTTCGCCGGACAGGGTTATGGCTACACCTTC.

The chain recombines TRBV6-7 with TRBJ2-2, with 10 bases fitting TRBD1. TRBV6-7 is given ORF status, its function remaining uncertain. The junction had 3 bases not matched to a gene; V was cut back by 7 bases and J by 1 base. The CDR3 is 15 residues long. This chain's CDR3 is CASTGDRGNTGELFF. The DNA for the CDR3 is TGTGCCAGCACAGGGGACAGGGGGAACACCGGGGAGCTGTTTTTT.

This clone appeared a single time. The CDR3 is CASSPPTAGTLGYTF. The CDR3 nucleotides read TGTGCCAGCTCACCACCGACTGCAGGGACATTAGGCTACACCTTC. The rearrangement joins TRBV18 to TRBJ1-2, with D possibly matching TRBD1 (6 bases). Germline loops: CDR1 KGHSH, CDR2 LQKENI. The V gene lost 0 bases and the J gene lost 8 bases, with 16 bases spanning the gap. CDR3 size: 15 residues.

The rearrangement joins TRBV19 to TRBJ2-5, with 8 bases identical to TRBD1. The CDR3 is made up of 14 amino acids. Per germline, CDR1 LNHDA and CDR2 SQIVND (reference sequence). J lost 2 bases, V lost 7 bases, and 6 bases had no gene match. The CDR3 spells CASTRDRRQETQYF. The CDR3 DNA reads TGTGCCAGTACGCGGGACAGGAGACAAGAGACCCAGTACTTC.

This clone showed up just once. The gene calls are TRBV5-6 and TRBJ2-2; D remains unclear. The CDR3 covers 11 residues. CDR1 and CDR2 from the germline V gene are SGHDT and YYEEEE. The germline V and J ends were trimmed by 1 base and 9 bases, with 4 bases remaining between them. The CDR3 protein is CASSLSRELFF. In DNA, the CDR3 is TGTGCCAGCAGCTTGTCCCGGGAGCTGTTTTTT.

J is TRBJ2-3 and V is TRBV5-1; TRBD1 matches at 10 bases. Trimming removed 2 bases from V and 3 bases from J; junction bases left unmatched: 6. The CDR3 is 16 amino acids. The germline V gene has CDR1 SGHRS and CDR2 YFSETQ. Here the CDR3 reads CASSLRTGGGTDTQYF. The CDR3 DNA reads as TGCGCCAGCAGCTTAAGGACAGGGGGAGGGACAGATACGCAGTATTTT.

This rearrangement joins TRBV5-4 to TRBJ1-6; the D is unclear. Germline V gene lookup returns CDR1 SGHNT and CDR2 YYREEE (reference sequence). The CDR3 covers 13 residues. V was shortened by 0 bases and J by 13 bases, with 11 bases between the two germline ends. The DNA of the CDR3 is TGTGCCAGCAGCTTGGCAGGTCCGGCGCCCCTCCACTTT. This codes for CASSLAGPAPLHF.

By its share, this clone is medium-sized. This specimen includes other DNA sequences encoding the same CDR3. The V gene is TRBV27, the J gene TRBJ1-1, with unresolved D. Trimming stripped 6 bases from V and 0 bases from J, with 8 bases between. The length of the CDR3 is 13 residues. Germline loops: CDR1 MNHEY, CDR2 SMNVEV (reference sequence). DNA of the CDR3: TGTGCCAGCAGGAACGACCTGAACACTGAAGCTTTCTTT. The encoded protein is CASRNDLNTEAFF.

The V and J genes are TRBV7-9 and TRBJ1-4; 7 bases align to TRBD1. The CDR3 is made up of 15 amino acids. CDR1 is SEHNR, CDR2 FQNEAQ, per germline (reference sequence). V lost 4 bases and J lost 4; bases outside the gene matches: 6. DNA for the CDR3: TGTGCCAGCAGCTCGGGACAGCCGGTTAATGAAAAACTGTTTTTT. Translating gives CASSSGQPVNEKLFF.

This rearrangement joins TRBV7-9 to TRBJ2-7; D uncertain. V gave up 5 bases and J gave up 1 base, with 15 bases separating them. CDR3 size: 15 residues. Germline CDR1 and CDR2: SEHNR and FQNEAQ (reference sequence). The chain's CDR3 is CASSTWSWNSYEQYF. DNA for the CDR3: TGTGCCAGCAGCACCTGGAGTTGGAATTCCTACGAGCAGTACTTC.

Here the CDR3 reads CASSFPPEQFF. The CDR3 DNA reads TGTGCCAGCAGTTTTCCCCCGGAGCAGTTCTTC. The chain joins TRBV6-6 to TRBJ2-1, with D unclear. The CDR3 consists of 11 residues. Germline V gives CDR1 MNHNY, CDR2 SVGAGI (reference sequence). V lost 4 bases to trimming and J lost 10 bases, with 8 bases between them.

V gene TRBV5-5 combines with J gene TRBJ2-2; 8 nucleotides align to TRBD2. This CDR3 has 15 residues. The J segment lost 6 bases and the V segment lost 2 bases, leaving 6 bases of the junction unmatched. Germline assignment: CDR1 SGHKS and CDR2 YYEKEE (reference sequence). CDR3 coding DNA: TGTGCCAGCAGCTTCCTTCCTAGCGGGCCCGGGGAGCTGTTTTTT. Amino acid sequence: CASSFLPSGPGELFF.

This chain joins TRBV6-4 and TRBJ1-1, with D uncertain. From germline, CDR1 is MRHNA and CDR2 SNTAGT. This CDR3 comprises 14 residues. The V end was cut by 5 bases, the J end by 1 base, with 11 bases between. DNA of the CDR3: TGTGCCAGCAGTACCAATGCCGGGAACACTGAAGCTTTCTTT. The encoded protein is CASSTNAGNTEAFF.

The V call is TRBV6-6, the J call TRBJ2-1; maybe TRBD2 (5 bases). Germline-derived CDR1 and CDR2 are MNHNY and SVGAGI (reference sequence). CDR3 length: 15 residues. Trimming removed 2 bases at V and 3 bases at J, with 11 bases between. In nucleotides, the CDR3 is TGTGCCAGCAGTTACGAGGGAAGGGACTACAATGAGCAGTTCTTC. Translated: CASSYEGRDYNEQFF.